The 24 T cell receptor beta chains given below trace back to one sample, sequenced in a study of blood T cell repertoires in COVID-19. Assay used: immunoSEQ multiplex PCR; TCRdb lists only in-frame clones, some missing. Of over 250,000 clones listed, around four fifths were seen once; the top ten hold approximately 9%. The material sequenced was peripheral blood. The receptors here all came from a woman aged 45-65 years who had recovered from COVID-19.

This clone was observed once. The V and J genes are TRBV27 and TRBJ1-2, with 7 nucleotides matching TRBD1. Germline V CDR1 and CDR2: MNHEY, SMNVEV (reference sequence). V gave up 5 bases and J gave up 2 bases; unmatched junction bases: 2. The CDR3 covers 13 residues. The CDR3 here is CASSTGQNYGYTF. The CDR3 DNA follows: TGTGCCAGCAGTACGGGACAGAACTATGGCTACACCTTC.

The chain is built from TRBV7-9 and TRBJ2-7; weak D call: TRBD2 (7 bases). Germline assignment: CDR1 SEHNR and CDR2 FQNEAQ (reference sequence). The CDR3 extends over 16 amino acids. V was pared by 5 bases and J by 5 bases, with 22 bases between. Here the CDR3 reads CASSIPRGPSVDEQYF. CDR3 DNA sequence: TGTGCCAGCAGCATCCCGCGGGGGCCCTCCGTAGACGAGCAGTACTTC. Combining the CDR3 with reference TRBV7-9 and TRBJ2-7 gives the whole variable domain DTGVSQNPRHKITKRGQNVTFRCDPISEHNRLYWYRQTLGQGPEFLTYFQNEAQLEKSRLLSDRFSAERPKGSFSTLEIQRTEQGDSAMYLCASSIPRGPSVDEQYFGPGTRLTVT.

This chain links TRBV7-2 with TRBJ2-1, with TRBD2 matching 9 bases. The CDR3 consists of 12 residues. The ends lost 5 bases at V and 13 bases at J; junction bases unmatched: 6. Germline V gene data show CDR1 as SGHTA and CDR2 as FQGNSA. The CDR3 coding sequence is TGTGCCAGCAGCCCCCTAGCGGGACCCCAGTTCTTC. This encodes CASSPLAGPQFF. The full variable domain, with the rest looked up from reference TRBV7-2 and TRBJ2-1, is GAGVSQSPSNKVTEKGKDVELRCDPISGHTALYWYRQSLGQGLEFLIYFQGNSAPDKSGLPSDRFSAERTGGSVSTLTIQRTQQEDSAVYLCASSPLAGPQFFGPGTRLTVL.

The chain employs TRBV9 and TRBJ1-4; D is unresolved. V was pared by 1 base and J by 6 bases, with 10 bases between. Germline CDR1 reads SGDLS; CDR2 reads YYNGEE. This CDR3 has 14 amino acids. CDR3 bases: TGTGCCAGCAGCGTAACCTTGAGGGATGAAAAACTGTTTTTT. Encoded protein: CASSVTLRDEKLFF.

The genes are TRBV7-9 and TRBJ1-5, with D possibly being TRBD1 (6 bases). Between the trimmed V and J ends, which lost 4 bases and 3 bases, there was a span of 13 bases. Germline V gives CDR1 SEHNR, CDR2 FQNEAQ (reference sequence). This CDR3 region has 15 residues. Here the CDR3 reads CASSSGEGVNQPQHF. The CDR3 nucleotides are TGTGCCAGCAGCTCCGGGGAGGGGGTCAATCAGCCCCAGCATTTT.

At least ten counts were recorded for this clone. The genes are TRBV6-5 and TRBJ2-1; the match to TRBD1 covers 7 bases. J gave up 3 bases and V 6 bases, and 5 bases lay outside the gene matches. This CDR3 has 14 residues. CDR1 and CDR2 from the germline V gene are MNHEY and SVGAGI. This CDR3 reads CASSPGQIYNEQFF. The CDR3 DNA reads as TGTGCCAGCAGCCCGGGACAGATCTACAATGAGCAGTTCTTC.

The chain uses TRBV4-3 and TRBJ1-1; D gene ambiguous. V gave up 1 base and J gave up 0 bases, with 18 bases separating them. The germline V gene encodes CDR1 LGHNA and CDR2 YSLEER. The CDR3 consists of 18 residues. The CDR3 DNA reads TGCGCCAGCAGCCAAGGAGTAGAGACAAGCAGAGTGAACACTGAAGCTTTCTTT. Translating it yields CASSQGVETSRVNTEAFF.

This chain joins TRBV19 and TRBJ2-1, with TRBD2 matching 8 bases. The V gene's germline CDR1 is LNHDA and CDR2 SQIVND (reference sequence). The CDR3 is made up of 15 amino acids. V lost 6 bases, J lost 3 bases, and 7 bases stayed unmatched. The CDR3 loop is CASSPGGVLYNEQFF. CDR3 nucleotide sequence: TGTGCCAGTAGCCCCGGGGGGGTGCTCTACAATGAGCAGTTCTTC.

V gene TRBV25-1 combines with J gene TRBJ2-1, with 7 positions matching TRBD1. After removal of 7 bases from V and 4 bases from J, the junction contained 10 bases not matched to a gene. Germline V gene sequence: CDR1 MGHDK, CDR2 SYGVNS. The CDR3 consists of 15 residues. CDR3 DNA sequence: TGTGCCAGCACCGGACAGGCGGCAGGGTACAATGAGCAGTTCTTC. This encodes CASTGQAAGYNEQFF.

This clone has only one observation. This sequence joins TRBV7-8 and TRBJ2-7; D is unclear. This CDR3 region has 13 residues. The V end lost 1 base, the J end lost 2 bases, and 6 bases lay between the germline ends. Germline V CDR1 and CDR2: SGHVS, FQNEAQ. CDR3 sequence reads: CASSLDKTYEQYF. The CDR3 nucleotides are TGTGCCAGCAGCTTAGACAAGACCTACGAGCAGTACTTC.

The chain links TRBV6-5 to TRBJ1-1, with a tentative D call TRBD1 (5 bases). Looked up from germline, CDR1 is MNHEY and CDR2 is SVGAGI. This CDR3 region has 13 residues. Trimming removed 2 bases from V and 3 bases from J, with 7 bases in between. CDR3 residues: CASSYEQDTEAFF. The CDR3 nucleotides read TGTGCCAGCAGTTACGAACAGGACACTGAAGCTTTCTTT.

The chain joins TRBV7-3 to TRBJ1-2, with D perhaps matching TRBD1 (5 bases). Deletions cut 5 bases from V and 4 bases from J, with 11 bases between. Germline V gives CDR1 SGHTA, CDR2 FQGTGA. The CDR3 totals 13 residues. CDR3: CASSPDRPYGYTF. The CDR3 coding sequence is TGTGCCAGCAGCCCAGACAGACCCTATGGCTACACCTTC.

The chain has TRBV5-1 and TRBJ2-1, with D perhaps TRBD2 (6 bases). V lost 4 bases and J lost 8, with 10 bases in between. Germline V gives CDR1 SGHRS, CDR2 YFSETQ. The CDR3 runs to 12 residues. This CDR3 reads CASSPERDEQFF. CDR3 sequence (DNA): TGCGCCAGCAGCCCGGAGCGGGATGAGCAGTTCTTC.

J is TRBJ1-6 and V is TRBV10-1, with D unresolved. V was shortened by 5 bases and J by 3 bases, with 14 bases between the two germline ends. The germline CDR1 and CDR2 sequences are WNHNN and SYGVQD (reference sequence). The CDR3 has 16 amino acids. In DNA, the CDR3 is TGCGCCAGCAGTACTACGATTTGTGTCTATAATTCACCCCTCCACTTT. Translated: CASSTTICVYNSPLHF.

The CDR3 sequence is CASSSRLAGNTGELFF. In nucleotides, the CDR3 is TGTGCCAGCAGCTCGAGACTAGCGGGGAACACCGGGGAGCTGTTTTTT. The chain links TRBV7-2 to TRBJ2-2; 10 bases map to TRBD2. With 4 bases clipped from V and 1 base from J, the junction kept 3 bases outside the gene matches. This CDR3 has 16 residues. Germline lookup yields CDR1 SGHTA and CDR2 FQGNSA. The entire variable domain, with the rest obtained from reference TRBV7-2 and TRBJ2-2, is as follows: GAGVSQSPSNKVTEKGKDVELRCDPISGHTALYWYRQSLGQGLEFLIYFQGNSAPDKSGLPSDRFSAERTGGSVSTLTIQRTQQEDSAVYLCASSSRLAGNTGELFFGEGSRLTVL.

This clone showed up just once. In DNA, the CDR3 is TGTGCCTTCCACCAGGGGACCCGGCAGTACTTC. This encodes CAFHQGTRQYF. The chain employs TRBV30 and TRBJ2-7; a weak D match, TRBD1 (6 bases). Per germline, CDR1 GTSNPN and CDR2 SVGIG (reference sequence). The V gene lost 7 bases and the J gene lost 9 bases, with 16 bases spanning the gap. This CDR3 region has 11 residues.

This clone was detected only once. The chain links TRBV7-6 to TRBJ2-2, with TRBD2 matching over 9 bases. The CDR3 is made up of 20 amino acids. Germline CDR1 is SGHVS and CDR2 is FNYEAQ. Trimming cost V 0 bases and J 8 bases; bases outside gene matches: 19. The DNA of the CDR3 is TGTGCCAGCAGCTTAGCATCAAGGACTAGCGCCACCCCAGGGGTAGGGGAGCTGTTTTTT. Protein: CASSLASRTSATPGVGELFF.

The rearrangement joins TRBV7-2 to TRBJ1-6, with D perhaps TRBD1 (5 bases). Germline V gene lookup returns CDR1 SGHTA and CDR2 FQGNSA. Between the trimmed V and J ends, which lost 1 base and 5 bases, there was a span of 6 bases. The CDR3 sequence is 14 residues long. CDR3 sequence reads: CASSLEGNNSPLHF. CDR3 in DNA: TGTGCCAGCAGCTTAGAGGGGAATAATTCACCCCTCCACTTT.

The rearrangement uses TRBV15 and TRBJ1-3, with 7 bases matching TRBD1. This CDR3 is 15 amino acids long. Germline CDR1 is LNHNV and CDR2 is YYDKDF (reference sequence). With V trimmed by 5 bases and J by 0 bases, 4 bases remained unmatched. The CDR3 reads CATSWDSRSGNTIYF. As DNA, the CDR3 is TGTGCCACCAGCTGGGACAGCCGCTCTGGAAACACCATATATTTT.

The chain joins TRBV9 to TRBJ2-7; 7 positions match TRBD1. This CDR3 has 13 residues. Looked up from germline, CDR1 is SGDLS and CDR2 is YYNGEE. V lost 3 bases to trimming and J lost 3 bases; unmatched junction nucleotides: 3. The CDR3 protein is CASSEGADYEQYF. Written as DNA, the CDR3 is TGTGCCAGCAGCGAGGGGGCGGACTACGAGCAGTACTTC.

This clone is a singleton in its sample. The chain links TRBV19 to TRBJ1-1; a possible D gene is TRBD1 (6 bases). The CDR3 totals 16 residues. The germline V gene has CDR1 LNHDA and CDR2 SQIVND (reference sequence). V shed 6 bases and J shed 0 bases, with 17 bases lying between them. CDR3 amino acids: CASRLAGDTMNTEAFF. CDR3 DNA sequence: TGTGCCAGTAGACTTGCCGGGGACACAATGAACACTGAAGCTTTCTTT.

The chain recombines TRBV3-1 (or the pseudogene TRBV3-2) with TRBJ2-2, with D uncertain. CDR1 and CDR2 from the germline V gene are LGHDT and YNNKEL (reference sequence). V was pared by 0 bases and J by 4 bases, with 6 bases between. The CDR3 consists of 14 residues. CDR3 protein: CASSQDLGTGELFF. The CDR3 bases are TGTGCCAGCAGCCAAGATCTCGGCACCGGGGAGCTGTTTTTT.

J is TRBJ1-5 and V is TRBV7-9; 10 nucleotides match TRBD1. The CDR3 sequence is 16 residues long. Germline V CDR1 and CDR2: SEHNR, FQNEAQ (reference sequence). The V gene end was trimmed by 5 bases and the J gene end by 6 bases; junction bases not matched to a gene: 10. In DNA form, the CDR3 reads TGTGCCAGCAGCCCCCCTCTCGGACAGGGGGTTCAGCCCCAGCATTTT. Residues: CASSPPLGQGVQPQHF. The whole variable domain, remainder taken from reference TRBV7-9 and TRBJ1-5, is DTGVSQNPRHKITKRGQNVTFRCDPISEHNRLYWYRQTLGQGPEFLTYFQNEAQLEKSRLLSDRFSAERPKGSFSTLEIQRTEQGDSAMYLCASSPPLGQGVQPQHFGDGTRLSIL.

The chain carries TRBV6-2 or TRBV6-3 and TRBJ2-3, with D possibly TRBD2 on 5 matching bases. V gave up 2 bases and J gave up 3 bases, with 15 bases separating them. The CDR3 runs 16 residues. Germline V lookup: CDR1 MNHEY, CDR2 SVGEGT. The CDR3: CASSYAYSERTDTQYF. For the CDR3, the DNA is TGTGCCAGCAGTTACGCCTACTCCGAGCGGACAGATACGCAGTATTTT.